The 9 T cell receptor beta chains listed next were all sequenced from one sample in a study of T-cell memory formation after mild COVID-19. In TCRdb, the 5' RACE reads were re-called with MiXCR into one record per CDR3 protein. The table records hundreds of thousands of distinct CDR3 sequences, around a sixth of them present only once. Sequenced: PBMCs or a T cell subset sorted from them (not recorded which). The receptors stem from a man aged 18 to 29 who had mild COVID-19 (a few samples of this study predate the infection). Cell type and time point are not known.

This clonotype was seen a handful of times. The genes are TRBV29-1 and TRBJ1-1; a possible D gene is TRBD1 (5 bases). The CDR3 spans 12 residues. V lost 7 bases, J lost 0 bases, and 9 bases lay in between. Germline V lookup: CDR1 SQVTM, CDR2 ANQGSEA. CDR3 loop: CSGETVNTEAFF. As DNA, the CDR3 is TGCAGCGGCGAGACAGTGAACACTGAAGCTTTCTTT. The full variable domain, rest sourced from reference TRBV29-1 and TRBJ1-1, is SAVISQKPSRDICQRGTSLTIQCQVDSQVTMMFWYRQQPGQSLTLIATANQGSEATYESGFVIDKFPISRPNLTFSTLTVSNMSPEDSSIYLCSGETVNTEAFFGQGTRLTVV.

This clonotype was recorded a few times. V and J are TRBV5-1 and TRBJ2-1; the match to TRBD1 covers 7 bases. J gave up 13 bases and V 4 bases, and 5 bases lay outside the gene matches. Germline-derived CDR1 and CDR2 are SGHRS and YFSETQ. This CDR3 is built from 11 residues. The CDR3 sequence is CASSLTGVQFF. The CDR3 DNA sequence: TGCGCCAGCAGCCTTACAGGGGTACAGTTCTTC. The full variable domain, completed using reference TRBV5-1 and TRBJ2-1, is KAGVTQTPRYLIKTRGQQVTLSCSPISGHRSVSWYQQTPGQGLQFLFEYFSETQRNKGNFPGRFSGRQFSNSRSEMNVSTLELGDSALYLCASSLTGVQFFGPGTRLTVL.

The V gene is TRBV7-9, the J gene TRBJ2-2, with 9 bases lining up with TRBD1. CDR3 length: 16 residues. Germline V gene sequence: CDR1 SEHNR, CDR2 FQNEAQ (reference sequence). V lost 5 bases and J lost 0; bases outside the gene matches: 4. The CDR3 spells CASSPWTGANTGELFF. CDR3 nucleotides: TGTGCCAGCAGCCCGTGGACAGGGGCGAACACCGGGGAGCTGTTTTTT. Combining the CDR3 with reference TRBV7-9 and TRBJ2-2 gives the whole variable domain DTGVSQNPRHKITKRGQNVTFRCDPISEHNRLYWYRQTLGQGPEFLTYFQNEAQLEKSRLLSDRFSAERPKGSFSTLEIQRTEQGDSAMYLCASSPWTGANTGELFFGEGSRLTVL.

The sample holds many counts of this clonotype. This chain joins TRBV7-8 and TRBJ2-2, with D maybe TRBD2 (6 bases). CDR1 is SGHVS, CDR2 FQNEAQ, per germline. Trimming stripped 5 bases from V and 7 bases from J, with 20 bases between. This CDR3 spans 16 amino acids. The CDR3 nucleotides are TGTGCCAGCAGCCCTATAAGGAGGGGAAGGAGCGGGGAGCTGTTTTTT. As protein: CASSPIRRGRSGELFF.

This clonotype was detected only a few times. The chain uses TRBV20-1 and TRBJ2-1; D possibly uses TRBD1 or TRBD2 (5 bases each). Germline CDR1 DFQATT, CDR2 SNEGSKA (reference sequence). CDR3 length: 12 residues. Trimming removed 6 bases from V and 6 bases from J, with 12 bases in between. The CDR3 region is CSARDPRNEQFF. The CDR3 coding sequence is TGCAGTGCAAGGGACCCCCGCAATGAGCAGTTCTTC.

The J gene is TRBJ2-1, the V gene TRBV4-3; TRBD2 is a possible D gene (5 bases). With 2 bases removed from V and 7 bases from J, the gap between germline ends came to 15 bases. Germline V gene sequence: CDR1 LGHNA, CDR2 YSLEER. This CDR3 spans 15 amino acids. Written as DNA, the CDR3 is TGCGCCAGCAGCCAAAGCTGGGAGCTTGGAAATGAGCAGTTCTTC. Encoded protein: CASSQSWELGNEQFF.

The CDR3: CSATSRGIISTDTQYF. As DNA, the CDR3 is TGCAGTGCTACTTCAAGGGGCATCATCAGCACAGATACGCAGTATTTT. The V gene is TRBV20-1, the J gene TRBJ2-3; weak D call: TRBD1 (5 bases). Deletions cut 4 bases from V and 0 bases from J, with 17 bases between. CDR3 size: 16 residues. The germline gives CDR1 DFQATT, CDR2 SNEGSKA (reference sequence).

This chain uses TRBV4-1 with TRBJ1-2, with D possibly TRBD1 on 5 matching bases. Germline CDR1 is MGHRA and CDR2 is YSYEKL. Trimming pared 3 bases from V and 5 bases from J, leaving 10 bases between. The CDR3 totals 13 residues. CDR3 in amino acids: CASSQSDRYGYTF. As DNA, the CDR3 is TGCGCCAGCAGCCAGTCCGACAGATATGGCTACACCTTC.

This clonotype was counted between two and nine times. The gene calls are TRBV6-4 and TRBJ2-3; D gene unclear. CDR3 length: 13 amino acids. V lost 0 bases and J lost 5, with 6 bases in between. Germline V gene data show CDR1 as MRHNA and CDR2 as SNTAGT. The CDR3 DNA reads as TGTGCCAGCAGTGACTCGGACCTAGATACGCAGTATTTT. This codes for CASSDSDLDTQYF.